The 31 T cell receptor beta chains listed next were all sequenced from one sample in a study of T cells after yellow fever vaccination. TCRdb itself ran the 5' RACE reads through MiXCR, one entry per CDR3 protein. The repertoire holds some 150,000 distinct CDR3 sequences, with roughly 8.8% as singletons. The material was CD8+ T cells sorted from PBMCs, obtained 45 days after the yellow fever booster vaccination. These receptors were collected from a man aged 18 to 30 who received the YFV17D yellow fever vaccine.

The V call is TRBV6-1, the J call TRBJ2-1; the match to TRBD1 covers 7 bases. J gave up 4 bases and V 5 bases, and 5 bases lay outside the gene matches. The length of the CDR3 is 14 residues. The V gene's germline CDR1 is MNHNS and CDR2 SASEGT. The CDR3 region is CASSTQTGYNEQFF. The CDR3 coding sequence is TGTGCCAGCAGTACCCAGACAGGGTACAATGAGCAGTTCTTC.

DNA of the CDR3: TGTGCCAGTGCTTGGGCAGGGGGTATCCGTGGCTACACCTTC. Translating gives CASAWAGGIRGYTF. The gene calls are TRBV19 and TRBJ1-2; 7 nucleotides align to TRBD1. Germline V gene sequence: CDR1 LNHDA, CDR2 SQIVND (reference sequence). The V segment lost 8 bases and the J segment 7 bases; nucleotides outside the gene matches: 13. The CDR3 spans 14 residues. Drawing the rest from reference TRBV19 and TRBJ1-2, the complete variable domain is DGGITQSPKYLFRKEGQNVTLSCEQNLNHDAMYWYRQDPGQGLRLIYYSQIVNDFQKGDIAEGYSVSREKKESFPLTVTSAQKNPTAFYLCASAWAGGIRGYTFGSGTRLTVV.

This clonotype was recorded at least ten times. The chain uses TRBV4-3 and TRBJ1-1; tentatively, D is TRBD1 (5 bases). CDR1 is LGHNA, CDR2 YSLEER, per germline. This CDR3 region has 15 residues. Trimming took off 0 bases at V and 7 bases at J, with 15 bases between the two ends. The CDR3 coding sequence is TGCGCCAGCAGCCAAGAAGGGGACTCTAAGGGTGAAGCTTTCTTT. Amino acids: CASSQEGDSKGEAFF.

In DNA form, the CDR3 reads TGTGCCAGCAGCTTAGGCCGGACCAGTAATGAAAAACTGTTTTTT. Its protein is CASSLGRTSNEKLFF. The chain employs TRBV11-2 and TRBJ1-4; no reliable D call. Germline lookup yields CDR1 SGHAT and CDR2 FQNNGV. Trimming stripped 1 base from V and 4 bases from J, with 10 bases between. CDR3 length equals 15 residues.

In this sample, this clonotype turned up a few times. The CDR3 loop reads CASTQSGGAWETQYF. The CDR3 coding sequence is TGTGCCAGTACCCAATCAGGGGGCGCTTGGGAGACCCAGTACTTC. This chain uses TRBV19 with TRBJ2-5, with TRBD1 matching 8 bases. Germline V CDR1 and CDR2: LNHDA, SQIVND (reference sequence). The CDR3 loop spans 15 amino acids. Unmatched junction bases numbered 12, after V lost 7 bases and J lost 5 bases. The variable domain in full, with the rest retrieved from reference TRBV19 and TRBJ2-5, is DGGITQSPKYLFRKEGQNVTLSCEQNLNHDAMYWYRQDPGQGLRLIYYSQIVNDFQKGDIAEGYSVSREKKESFPLTVTSAQKNPTAFYLCASTQSGGAWETQYFGPGTRLLVL.

This clonotype has just a few counts. The chain joins TRBV25-1 to TRBJ2-7, with D perhaps matching TRBD2 (6 bases). The CDR3 spans 15 residues. In germline, CDR1 is MGHDK, CDR2 SYGVNS. V lost 0 bases and J 4 bases, leaving 13 bases between the germline ends. The CDR3 DNA sequence: TGTGCCAGCAGTGAATACAGGACTATGGGTTACGAGCAGTACTTC. The encoded protein is CASSEYRTMGYEQYF.

This clonotype appeared many times. The DNA of the CDR3 is TGTGCCCCCGAGACTAGCGGGGGGTTAAGGGATACGCAGTATTTT. The encoded protein is CAPETSGGLRDTQYF. The chain links TRBV10-3 to TRBJ2-3; 13 bases are a match to TRBD2. V trimming: 11 bases; J trimming: 6 bases; junction bases outside the gene matches: 11. Germline V CDR1 and CDR2: ENHRY, SYGVKD. The length of the CDR3 is 15 residues.

This clonotype appeared many times. The chain combines TRBV5-1 with TRBJ1-1; 7 bases fit TRBD1. This CDR3 is 17 amino acids long. CDR1 is SGHRS, CDR2 YFSETQ, per germline. The ends lost 3 bases at V and 0 bases at J; junction bases unmatched: 11. In nucleotides, the CDR3 is TGCGCCAGCAGCTCTACACAGGGGTTCGGGGTGAACACTGAAGCTTTCTTT. Protein sequence: CASSSTQGFGVNTEAFF.

This clonotype was recorded a few times. This chain joins TRBV12-3 or TRBV12-4 and TRBJ1-5, with TRBD1 as a possible D gene (5 bases). The CDR3 covers 14 residues. The V gene lost 7 bases and the J gene lost 4 bases, with 14 bases spanning the gap. CDR3 region: CASTAVRVNQPQHF. The CDR3, as DNA: TGTGCCAGCACCGCGGTCAGGGTGAATCAGCCCCAGCATTTT.

V is TRBV11-2 and J is TRBJ2-4; perhaps TRBD1 as D (6 bases). Trimming shortened V by 5 bases and J by 7 bases, and 15 bases separated the two germline ends. The CDR3 consists of 14 residues. Germline CDR1 SGHAT, CDR2 FQNNGV. In DNA, the CDR3 is TGTGCCAGCAGCCCCTTTGCTGGGGGCAACATTCAGTACTTC. Protein: CASSPFAGGNIQYF.

V usage is TRBV27 and J usage is TRBJ2-7; tentative D call: TRBD1 (5 bases). This CDR3 has 13 residues. Germline V lookup: CDR1 MNHEY, CDR2 SMNVEV (reference sequence). For the CDR3, the DNA is TGTGTCAGCAGCGCCAGGGCCACCTACGAGCAGTACGTC. As protein: CVSSARATYEQYV.

This clonotype was counted between two and nine times. The V call is TRBV4-1, the J call TRBJ2-1; D perhaps matches TRBD2 (6 bases). Germline V lookup: CDR1 MGHRA, CDR2 YSYEKL. The germline V and J ends were trimmed by 0 bases and 6 bases, with 12 bases remaining between them. This CDR3 is 15 amino acids long. The CDR3 reads CASSQDYGGVNEQFF. The CDR3, as DNA: TGCGCCAGCAGCCAAGATTACGGCGGGGTCAATGAGCAGTTCTTC.

There are a few counts of this clonotype. This chain connects TRBV7-6 to TRBJ1-1; D is perhaps TRBD1 (6 bases). This CDR3 is 15 amino acids long. In germline, CDR1 is SGHVS, CDR2 FNYEAQ. The ends were cut back, 4 bases at V and 0 bases at J, with 12 bases in the middle. Here the CDR3 reads CASSSTGLVNTEAFF. The CDR3 bases are TGTGCCAGCAGCTCCACAGGGTTAGTGAACACTGAAGCTTTCTTT. Filled out from reference TRBV7-6 and TRBJ1-1, the complete variable domain reads GAGVSQSPRYKVTKRGQDVALRCDPISGHVSLYWYRQALGQGPEFLTYFNYEAQQDKSGLPNDRFSAERPEGSISTLTIQRTEQRDSAMYRCASSSTGLVNTEAFFGQGTRLTVV.

The chain links TRBV7-8 to TRBJ1-1; 7 bases are a match to TRBD1. J lost 0 bases, V lost 2 bases, and 6 bases had no gene match. This CDR3 comprises 16 residues. From germline, CDR1 is SGHVS and CDR2 FQNEAQ. Here the CDR3 DNA reads TGTGCCAGCAGCTTACTCCGGACAGGAGTGAACACTGAAGCTTTCTTT. Encoded protein: CASSLLRTGVNTEAFF.

This clonotype was counted a few times. The chain links TRBV3-1 to TRBJ1-6, with 10 bases that match TRBD1. The CDR3 is 14 amino acids. V gave up 10 bases and J gave up 7 bases; unmatched junction bases: 7. The germline CDR1 and CDR2 sequences are LGHDT and YNNKEL (reference sequence). The CDR3 DNA follows: TGTGCCACCCAACCGGGACAGGGGAATTCACCCCTCCACTTT. Protein sequence: CATQPGQGNSPLHF.

The chain joins TRBV6-5 to TRBJ2-5; D gene ambiguous. Germline V gene sequence: CDR1 MNHEY, CDR2 SVGAGI. This CDR3 comprises 15 residues. Trimming took 6 bases from V and 1 from J, leaving 15 bases between them. CDR3 sequence: CASRGIRQAQETQYF. CDR3 bases: TGTGCCAGCAGGGGCATCCGGCAGGCCCAAGAGACCCAGTACTTC.

This clonotype was seen a handful of times. The chain couples TRBV4-1 to TRBJ2-3, with 8 nucleotides matching TRBD1. V lost 4 bases, J lost 6 bases, and 6 bases stayed unmatched. Germline V gives CDR1 MGHRA, CDR2 YSYEKL. The CDR3 is 14 residues long. DNA for the CDR3: TGCGCCAGCAGCCGCGGGACAGGCCTGGATACGCAGTATTTT. It is translated as CASSRGTGLDTQYF.

V is TRBV12-3 or TRBV12-4 and J is TRBJ2-5; TRBD2 aligns across 8 bases. V shed 5 bases, J shed 1 base, and the junction held 3 bases outside the gene matches. The CDR3 has 14 amino acids. In nucleotides, the CDR3 is TGTGCCAGCAGTCCGCGGGGGGTCCAAGAGACCCAGTACTTC. Protein product: CASSPRGVQETQYF.

This clonotype was recorded a few times. The chain joins TRBV12-5 to TRBJ1-1; the match to TRBD1 covers 8 bases. With V trimmed by 3 bases and J by 11 bases, 8 bases remained unmatched. The V gene's germline CDR1 is LGHNT and CDR2 FRNRAP. The CDR3 covers 13 residues. CDR3: CASGFWTGRNAFF. The CDR3 nucleotides are TGTGCTAGTGGTTTTTGGACAGGGCGGAACGCTTTCTTT.

The gene calls are TRBV29-1 and TRBJ2-3; no reliable D call. The ends were cut back, 8 bases at V and 1 base at J, with 10 bases in the middle. The CDR3 spans 12 residues. Per the germline V gene, CDR1 is SQVTM and CDR2 is ANQGSEA. The CDR3 loop is CSLWQGTDTQYF. In DNA form, the CDR3 reads TGCAGCCTTTGGCAGGGCACAGATACGCAGTATTTT.

There are a few counts of this clonotype. The rearrangement uses TRBV12-3 or TRBV12-4 and TRBJ2-1, with 7 bases that match TRBD2. After removal of 5 bases from V and 4 bases from J, the junction contained 5 bases not matched to a gene. The CDR3 covers 14 residues. This chain's CDR3 is CASSQPGLYNEQFF. As DNA, the CDR3 is TGTGCCAGCAGTCAACCGGGACTATACAATGAGCAGTTCTTC.

A few counts support this clonotype. The rearrangement links TRBV29-1 to TRBJ1-1; tentatively, D is TRBD1 (5 bases). Trimming removed 6 bases from V and 11 bases from J, with 16 bases in between. Germline V gene lookup returns CDR1 SQVTM and CDR2 ANQGSEA. The CDR3 consists of 11 residues. Here the CDR3 DNA reads TGCAGCGTAGACCGGGACCTTGGGGCTTTCTTT. Amino acid sequence: CSVDRDLGAFF.

This chain links TRBV21-1 with TRBJ1-1. TRBV21-1 has pseudogene status. CDR3 length: 12 residues. CDR3 residues: CASSIRGTEAFF. CDR3 coding DNA: TGTGCCAGCAGCATACGGGGCACTGAAGCTTTCTTT.

This clonotype was seen a handful of times. The chain combines TRBV12-3 or TRBV12-4 with TRBJ2-1; weak D call: TRBD1 (7 bases). Trimming left V 3 bases short and J 9 bases short, with 15 bases between. The CDR3 extends over 14 amino acids. The CDR3 nucleotides read TGTGCCAGCAGTTTCAGGGGGGACGGCGGTGAGCAGTTCTTC. Translation gives CASSFRGDGGEQFF.

In its sample, this clonotype was seen a few times. This rearrangement joins TRBV9 to TRBJ2-1; a weak D match, TRBD2 (7 bases). The CDR3 extends over 14 amino acids. CDR1 SGDLS and CDR2 YYNGEE come from the germline V gene. The V end lost 4 bases, the J end lost 9 bases, and 17 bases lay between the germline ends. CDR3 coding DNA: TGTGCCAGCAGCTCGGAGGGGGGGGTTGGTGAGCAGTTCTTC. Encoded protein: CASSSEGGVGEQFF.

This clonotype has a count of ten or more. The chain recombines TRBV4-3 with TRBJ1-6; D is unclear. V was pared by 0 bases and J by 0 bases, with 6 bases between. The germline V gene has CDR1 LGHNA and CDR2 YSLEER. The CDR3 contains 16 residues. CDR3 in amino acids: CASSQDESSYNSPLHF. The DNA of the CDR3 is TGCGCCAGCAGCCAAGATGAGAGCTCCTATAATTCACCCCTCCACTTT.

The V and J genes are TRBV5-1 and TRBJ2-7; tentative D call: TRBD2 (6 bases). The CDR3 has 14 amino acids. Trimming removed 0 bases from V and 5 bases from J, with 12 bases in between. Germline lookup yields CDR1 SGHRS and CDR2 YFSETQ. CDR3 nucleotides: TGCGCCAGCAGCTTGGGGGGAGGTGTCCACGAGCAGTACGTC. Residues: CASSLGGGVHEQYV.

A few counts support this clonotype. V gene TRBV5-8 combines with J gene TRBJ2-1; 9 nucleotides align to TRBD2. The length of the CDR3 is 13 residues. Germline V gene sequence: CDR1 SGHTS, CDR2 YDEGEE. Trimming removed 9 bases from V and 9 bases from J; junction bases left unmatched: 10. CDR3 sequence: CATRGLAVAEQFF. CDR3 nucleotides: TGTGCCACCCGGGGACTAGCAGTGGCTGAGCAGTTCTTC.

J is TRBJ2-5 and V is TRBV12-5; D is possibly TRBD1 or TRBD2 (6 bases each). V dropped 5 bases and J dropped 1 base, with 11 bases sitting between them. Germline V CDR1 and CDR2: LGHNT, FRNRAP. CDR3 length: 14 residues. The chain's CDR3 is CASGQEGGQETQYF. Here the CDR3 DNA reads TGTGCTAGTGGTCAAGAGGGGGGCCAAGAGACCCAGTACTTC. The full variable domain, in which reference TRBV12-5 and TRBJ2-5 provide the parts outside the CDR3, is DARVTQTPRHKVTEMGQEVTMRCQPILGHNTVFWYRQTMMQGLELLAYFRNRAPLDDSGMPKDRFSAEMPDATLATLKIQPSEPRDSAVYFCASGQEGGQETQYFGPGTRLLVL.

The chain is built from TRBV11-2 and TRBJ2-7, with D perhaps TRBD2 (6 bases). Trimming stripped 1 base from V and 1 base from J, with 14 bases between. Germline V gene sequence: CDR1 SGHAT, CDR2 FQNNGV. There are 16 residues in the CDR3. DNA of the CDR3: TGTGCCAGCAGCTTAGGGGGGAGGTGGGAATCCTACGAGCAGTACTTC. Its protein is CASSLGGRWESYEQYF.

This clonotype has only a few counts. This sequence joins TRBV6-5 and TRBJ2-1, with TRBD2 as a possible D gene (7 bases). This CDR3 region has 15 residues. Germline assignment: CDR1 MNHEY and CDR2 SVGAGI. Between the trimmed V and J ends, which lost 1 base and 9 bases, there was a span of 16 bases. The DNA of the CDR3 is TGTGCCAGCAGTTACTACCTGAGGGGGGAGGGTGAGCAGTTCTTC. Translated, it gives CASSYYLRGEGEQFF.